Each of the 5 T cell receptor beta chains below was sequenced from the same sample in a study of blood T cell repertoires in COVID-19. Generated by immunoSEQ multiplex PCR, the TCRdb table keeps only in-frame clones and is missing some. The sample yields over 25,000 clones, 84% seen once. The source material was peripheral blood. These receptors were obtained from a human donor in a cohort sampled during active COVID-19.

This clone was observed a few times. The chain couples TRBV19 to TRBJ1-3, with 8 bases identical to TRBD1. Trimming removed 7 bases from V and 0 bases from J; junction bases left unmatched: 11. There are 17 residues in the CDR3. In germline, CDR1 is LNHDA, CDR2 SQIVND (reference sequence). The CDR3 nucleotides are TGTGCCAGTACCGATCGGGGACAGGCCCTCTCTGGAAACACCATATATTTT. Translating it yields CASTDRGQALSGNTIYF. Supplemented by reference TRBV19 and TRBJ1-3, the full variable domain reads DGGITQSPKYLFRKEGQNVTLSCEQNLNHDAMYWYRQDPGQGLRLIYYSQIVNDFQKGDIAEGYSVSREKKESFPLTVTSAQKNPTAFYLCASTDRGQALSGNTIYFGEGSWLTVV.

The chain is built from TRBV27 and TRBJ1-4; TRBD1 aligns across 8 bases. This CDR3 is built from 14 residues. CDR1 and CDR2 from the germline V gene are MNHEY and SMNVEV (reference sequence). V lost 5 bases to trimming and J lost 10 bases; unmatched junction nucleotides: 9. CDR3 nucleotides: TGTGCCAGCAGTCCGGACAGGGCACCAGGAAAACTGTTTTTT. Its protein is CASSPDRAPGKLFF. Variable domain in full (rest from reference TRBV27 and TRBJ1-4): EAQVTQNPRYLITVTGKKLTVTCSQNMNHEYMSWYRQDPGLGLRQIYYSMNVEVTDKGDVPEGYKVSRKEKRNFPLILESPSPNQTSLYFCASSPDRAPGKLFFGSGTQLSVL.

The gene calls are TRBV2 and TRBJ1-5, with D unclear. Germline CDR1 is SNHLY and CDR2 is FYNNEI. V lost 4 bases, J lost 0 bases, and 13 bases lay in between. This CDR3 comprises 16 residues. CDR3 sequence reads: CASSAYTAVSNQPQHF. The CDR3 DNA follows: TGTGCCAGCAGTGCTTACACAGCGGTTAGCAATCAGCCCCAGCATTTT.

The V gene is TRBV18, the J gene TRBJ1-2, with 7 bases identical to TRBD1. J lost 5 bases, V lost 6 bases, and 12 bases had no gene match. Germline-derived CDR1 and CDR2 are KGHSH and LQKENI. CDR3 size: 15 residues. The CDR3 reads CASSQGTANEYGYTF. DNA of the CDR3: TGTGCCAGCTCCCAAGGGACAGCAAATGAATATGGCTACACCTTC.

The gene calls are TRBV7-9 and TRBJ1-4; D is uncertain. In germline, CDR1 is SEHNR, CDR2 FQNEAQ (reference sequence). The CDR3 runs 12 residues. The V and J ends lost 1 base and 8 bases respectively, with 5 bases between them. The CDR3 region is CASSLVREKLFF. The CDR3 coding sequence is TGTGCCAGCAGCTTAGTCCGGGAAAAACTGTTTTTT.